This T cell receptor (beta chain) comes out of a study of cytomegalovirus exposure and HLA in healthy donors. With 60 Vbeta and 13 Jbeta primers, the PCR was carried out. The repertoire was sequenced with immunoSEQ multiplex PCR; TCRdb's copy has only in-frame clones and lacks some. The sample records roughly 66,000 clones, around three quarters being singletons. The ends were cut back, 0 bases at V and 4 bases at J, with 3 bases in the middle. CDR1 and CDR2 from the germline V gene are KGHSH and LQKENI. The CDR3 loop spans 13 amino acids. The material sequenced was PBMCs. The rearrangement links TRBV18 to TRBJ2-2, with D hard to call. This TCR derives from a man aged 50 or older in good health and CMV-seronegative. The CDR3 protein is CASSPPSTGELFF. The CDR3 nucleotides read TGTGCCAGCTCACCACCGAGCACCGGGGAGCTGTTTTTT.